This T cell receptor beta chain was sequenced during a study of blood T cell repertoires in COVID-19 (dated by TCRdb to the early 2020s). Background on the whole study: The collaborator samples originated in the United States, Italy and Spain and spanned the acute and convalescent phases of COVID-19. The repertoires were released in a freely available public database intended as a resource for research on the immune response to SARS-CoV-2. The prospective study material was composed of cDNA or gDNA derived from T cells, B-cell-depleted T cells, or PBMCs. Subjects who had been exposed to COVID-19, were actively infected with it, or had recovered from it provided the deeply sampled blood TCRbeta repertoires that made up the dataset. Where HLA class I and class II types were available, the types were taken from metadata supplied by the sample provider, not from assay-based typing. The samples were drawn from two sources: the first 160 participants of the ongoing ImmuneRACE study, and 1,200 or so subjects contributed by 6 global collaborators. The sample metadata nearly always contained a de-identified subject ID, COVID-19 status, age in years and sex.

Results and caveats for the whole study, not just this receptor: The amount of clinical and demographic metadata varied by source and participant and was provided uncurated.

The immunoSEQ Assay, a bias-controlled multiplex PCR, was used to amplify TCRbeta CDR3 regions from genomic DNA. As for the original processing: Within the assay, amplification of reference gene primers was used to estimate how many nucleated cells each sample contained. Sequence reads were collapsed and filtered to measure the absolute abundance of every unique TCRbeta CDR3 rearrangement. For each sample, productive Simpson clonality was calculated by taking the square root of Simpson's diversity index across productive rearrangements. TCRdb mirrors the immuneACCESS table, restricted to in-frame sequences. Some clones are absent from its copies; in checked studies, under half trace to an unresolved V gene, and the reason for the others is unknown. V, J and clone size reflect that table, while D and trimming were determined from the DNA. This sample holds approximately 160,000 clones; around nine tenths were observed only once. Approximately 0.5% of the sample is held by the ten biggest clonotypes.

The collaborating institutions used their own protocols to collect whole blood in K2EDTA tubes. Collaborator samples were shipped for TCRbeta analysis as frozen whole blood, isolated PBMCs, or DNA extracted from either sample type. CDR1 and CDR2, looked up from the germline V gene, are SGHRS and YFSETQ. The V and J ends are trimmed by 2 bases and 3 bases, leaving 16 bases between them. The CDR3, cysteine through phenylalanine, is 16 amino acids long. Just CDR3 DNA is preserved here, 48 bases in frame from base 1. A word on this clone: Its antigen has not been determined. No base-level quality is on record; no much larger clone is a single base apart.

This clonotype was sampled from a man aged 50 or older with acute or convalescent COVID-19. Sequenced sample: peripheral blood. This chain joins TRBV5-1 to TRBJ2-3; the D gene is perhaps TRBD1, on 6 matching bases. The DNA sequence reads TGCGCCAGCAGCTTCGGCATCGGCAGGGGAACAGATACGCAGTATTTT. It specifies CASSFGIGRGTDTQYF.